What follows is one TCR beta chain and its context. These data come from a study of control samples from healthy donors and cancer patients. Data came from immunoSEQ multiplex PCR; TCRdb stores just in-frame clones and leaves some out. The table has roughly 90,000 clones, roughly nine tenths seen once. CDR1 is LGHDT, CDR2 YNNKEL, per germline (reference sequence). With 1 base removed from V and 2 bases from J, the gap between germline ends came to 5 bases. CDR3 length: 13 residues. This sequence was found in a woman in her forties or fifties with colorectal cancer. Specimen: PBMCs. The gene calls are TRBV3-1 (or the pseudogene TRBV3-2) and TRBJ1-2; D remains ambiguous. In nucleotides, the CDR3 is TGTGCCAGCAGCCAAGTAGGGAACTATGGCTACACCTTC. It encodes CASSQVGNYGYTF.